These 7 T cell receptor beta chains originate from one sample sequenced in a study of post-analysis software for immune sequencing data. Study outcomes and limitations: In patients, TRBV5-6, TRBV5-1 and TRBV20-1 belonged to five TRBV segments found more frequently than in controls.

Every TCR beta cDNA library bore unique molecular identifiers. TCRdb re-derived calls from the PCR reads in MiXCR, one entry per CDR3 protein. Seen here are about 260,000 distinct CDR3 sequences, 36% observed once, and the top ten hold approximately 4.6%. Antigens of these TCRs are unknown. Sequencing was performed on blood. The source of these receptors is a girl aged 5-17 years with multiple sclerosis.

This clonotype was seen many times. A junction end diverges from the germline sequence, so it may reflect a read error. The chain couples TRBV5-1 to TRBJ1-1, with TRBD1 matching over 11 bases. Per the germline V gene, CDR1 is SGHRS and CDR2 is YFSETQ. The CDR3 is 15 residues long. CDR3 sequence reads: CASSSGQGANTEAFF. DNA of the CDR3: TGTGCCAGCAGCTCCGGACAGGGGGCGAACACTGAAGCTTTCTTT. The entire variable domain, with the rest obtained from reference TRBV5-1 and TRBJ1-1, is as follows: KAGVTQTPRYLIKTRGQQVTLSCSPISGHRSVSWYQQTPGQGLQFLFEYFSETQRNKGNFPGRFSGRQFSNSRSEMNVSTLELGDSALYLCASSSGQGANTEAFFGQGTRLTVV.

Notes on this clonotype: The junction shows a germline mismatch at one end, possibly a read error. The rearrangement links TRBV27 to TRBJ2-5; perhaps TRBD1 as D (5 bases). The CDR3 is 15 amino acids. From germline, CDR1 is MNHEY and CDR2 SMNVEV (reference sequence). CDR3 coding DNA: TGTGCCAGCAGTTTATCTTCAGGGTCCCAAGAGGCCCAGTACTTC. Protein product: CASSLSSGSQEAQYF.

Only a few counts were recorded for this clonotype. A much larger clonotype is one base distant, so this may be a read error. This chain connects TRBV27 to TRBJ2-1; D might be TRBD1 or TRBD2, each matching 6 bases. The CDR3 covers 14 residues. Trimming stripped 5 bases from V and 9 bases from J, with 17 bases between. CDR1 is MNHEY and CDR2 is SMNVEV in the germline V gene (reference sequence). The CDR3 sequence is CASSPSGAGGEQFF. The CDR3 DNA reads TGTGCCAGCAGTCCCTCGGGGGCAGGCGGTGAGCAGTTCTTC.

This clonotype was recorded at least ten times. CDR3 in amino acids: CASSPTGGPEQFF. CDR3 coding DNA: TGCGCCAGCAGCCCTACTGGGGGGCCTGAGCAGTTCTTC. This chain joins TRBV5-1 and TRBJ2-1; either TRBD1 or TRBD2 may supply D (6 bases each). There are 13 residues in the CDR3. The V and J ends lost 4 bases and 9 bases respectively, with 14 bases between them. Looked up from germline, CDR1 is SGHRS and CDR2 is YFSETQ.

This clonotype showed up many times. The CDR3: CSARERAGSQYF. The CDR3 bases are TGCAGTGCTAGAGAGCGGGCTGGTTCCCAGTACTTC. The chain carries TRBV20-1 and TRBJ2-5; maybe TRBD2 (5 bases). The germline gives CDR1 DFQATT, CDR2 SNEGSKA (reference sequence). The V end lost 0 bases, the J end lost 9 bases, and 11 bases lay between the germline ends. This CDR3 comprises 12 residues.

CDR3 residues: CASSLADNLIGRGNEKLFF. DNA of the CDR3: TGCGCCAGCAGCTTGGCTGATAACCTAATAGGCAGGGGGAATGAAAAACTGTTTTTT. The chain uses TRBV5-1 and TRBJ1-4; 7 positions match TRBD1. J lost 5 bases, V lost 0 bases, and 16 bases had no gene match. CDR1 is SGHRS, CDR2 YFSETQ, per germline. The CDR3 contains 19 residues.

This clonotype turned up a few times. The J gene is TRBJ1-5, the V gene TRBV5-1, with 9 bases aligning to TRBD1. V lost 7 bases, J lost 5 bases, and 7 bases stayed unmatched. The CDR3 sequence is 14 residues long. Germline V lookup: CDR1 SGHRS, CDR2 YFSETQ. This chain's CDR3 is CASLDRGPYQPQHF. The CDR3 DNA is TGCGCCAGCCTGGACAGGGGACCCTATCAGCCCCAGCATTTT.